These T cell receptor beta chains were read from a single sample in a study of blood T cells in healthy people across ages. A single record per CDR3 protein comes from TCRdb applying MiXCR to the 5' RACE reads. The table has approximately 1,000,000 distinct CDR3 sequences, around 43% seen once. Material for sequencing was blood. The receptors derive from a woman between 55 and 75 years old in good health. CDR3s include the opening cysteine and the closing phenylalanine or tryptophan. The order of the fields is J gene, D gene, V gene, clone size, CDR3 DNA, CDR3 protein. The D gene is left open where the match is weak. Not every row has a clone size; where given, it reads once, few, many or a size class.

>TRBJ2-7|NA|TRBV4-2|NA
TGTGCCAGCAGCCCCTCCAGACCCTACGAGCAGTACTTC
CASSPSRPYEQYF
>TRBJ1-1|TRBD1|TRBV28|few
TGTGCCAGCAGTTGGACAGGGGGACGAGCTGAAGCTTTCTTT
CASSWTGGRAEAFF
>TRBJ2-5|TRBD1|TRBV5-6|NA
TGTGCCAGCAGCTTGGGTACAGGGGATTACTACAATGAGCAGTACTTC
CASSLGTGDYYNEQYF
>TRBJ1-1|TRBD1|TRBV6-5|NA
TGTGCCAGCAGTTACACAGGGGACACTGAAGCTTTCTTT
CASSYTGDTEAFF
>TRBJ2-7|NA|TRBV4-1|few
TGCGCCAGCAGCCAAGAGACCAGGGTAGTAAACGAGCAGTACTTC
CASSQETRVVNEQYF
>TRBJ2-7|TRBD2|TRBV4-2|NA
TGTGCCAGCAGCCAAGATCTACGACTAGCGGTCTACGAGCAGTACTTC
CASSQDLRLAVYEQYF
>TRBJ2-6|NA|TRBV27|NA
TGTGCCAGCAGTTTACTCTACAGGGACTCTGGGGCCAGCGTCCTGACTTTC
CASSLLYRDSGASVLTF
>TRBJ2-1|TRBD2|TRBV10-3|NA
TGTGCCATCAGTGAGTCATGGCGAGCGGGGACCACTTACAATGAGCAGTTCTTC
CAISESWRAGTTYNEQFF
>TRBJ2-7|TRBD2|TRBV30|NA
TGTGCCTGGGCCGGGACTAGAGGGGTCGAGCAGTACTTC
CAWAGTRGVEQYF
>TRBJ2-1|TRBD2|TRBV27|few
TGTGCCAGCAGTTTGGGACTACACTCCTACAATGAGCAGTTCTTC
CASSLGLHSYNEQFF
>TRBJ2-7|NA|TRBV5-1|NA
TGCGCCAGCAGCTTGGGTGCAGGGGATCGTTACGGGCAGTACTTC
CASSLGAGDRYGQYF
>TRBJ2-5|NA|TRBV7-6|few
TGTGCCAGCAGCTTAGCGAGCGGACACTTCCAAGGGACCCAGTACTTC
CASSLASGHFQGTQYF
>TRBJ2-4|TRBD1|TRBV10-2|NA
TGCGCCACCGCTACAGGGGGCCGTGGAAACATTCAGTACTTC
CATATGGRGNIQYF
>TRBJ2-1|NA|TRBV5-1|many
TGTGCCAGCAGCTTAGAAGATGAGCAGTTCTTC
CASSLEDEQFF
>TRBJ2-5|NA|TRBV30|NA
TGTGCCTGGAGTGTACAGCGATGGGAGACCCAGTACTTC
CAWSVQRWETQYF
>TRBJ2-6|NA|TRBV4-1|few
TGCGCCAGCAGCCAAAGTCCGGCCCTACCTGGGGCCAACGTCCTGACTTTC
CASSQSPALPGANVLTF
>TRBJ2-7|TRBD1|TRBV28|NA
TGTGCCACCGGGACAGGGGGCGCCGAGCAGTACTTC
CATGTGGAEQYF
>TRBJ2-4|NA|TRBV4-1|NA
TGCGCCAGCAGCCACCTAGACAGCGTGGGGAACATTCAGTACTTC
CASSHLDSVGNIQYF
>TRBJ2-3|NA|TRBV20-1|NA
TGCAGTGCTAGAGATCGGGCAGGGGGCACAGATACGCAGTATTTT
CSARDRAGGTDTQYF
>TRBJ2-7|NA|TRBV5-5|NA
TGTGCCAGCAGTTTCCCCAGCGCGGTGTCAAGTCGTTTCCACGAGCAGTACTTC
CASSFPSAVSSRFHEQYF
>TRBJ2-3|TRBD2|TRBV28|few
TGTGCCAGCAGTTCCGGGACTAGCGGAGGAGATACGCAGTATTTT
CASSSGTSGGDTQYF
>TRBJ2-7|TRBD2|TRBV7-8|NA
TGTGCCAGCAGCTTCCCAGCGGGAAGCGGAACTAGATCCGAGCAGTACTTC
CASSFPAGSGTRSEQYF
>TRBJ1-6|NA|TRBV5-1|NA
TGCGCCAGCAGCTACCATGCGCTCCCTCCCCTCCACTTT
CASSYHALPPLHF
>TRBJ1-5|TRBD1|TRBV7-9|few
TGTGCCAGCAGCTTAGGGAGGACAGGGGAGGACAATCAGCCCCAGCATTTT
CASSLGRTGEDNQPQHF
>TRBJ2-7|NA|TRBV28|once
TGTGCCAGCAGTGGGGAGGTAATGGTCTACGAGCAGTACTTC
CASSGEVMVYEQYF
>TRBJ2-1|NA|TRBV7-9|once
TGTGCCTGCAGCCATATGTCGGGCAGGGGCTCCTACAATGAGCAGTTCTTC
CACSHMSGRGSYNEQFF
>TRBJ2-7|TRBD1|TRBV3-1|NA
TGTGCCAGCAGCCAAGATTGGACAGGTTACGAGCAGTACTTC
CASSQDWTGYEQYF
>TRBJ2-7|NA|TRBV29-1|few
TGCAGCGTCCTCCACTACGAGCAGTACTTC
CSVLHYEQYF
>TRBJ2-7|NA|TRBV7-3|few
TGTGCCAGCAGCTTAACTACGGGGTCCGGGGAGCAGTACTTC
CASSLTTGSGEQYF
>TRBJ2-1|TRBD2|TRBV27|NA
TGTGTCAGCGGACCTAGCGGGAGGAGTGGCCACAATGAGCAGTTCTTC
CVSGPSGRSGHNEQFF
>TRBJ2-1|NA|TRBV3-1|NA
TGTGCCAGCAGCCATTGGGTCCGACTAGACTACAATGAGCAGTTCTTC
CASSHWVRLDYNEQFF
>TRBJ2-1|TRBD2|TRBV20-1|NA
TGCAGTGCTGGAGGAGGAGGTGTGAGCGGGAGGGCATTATCCTACAATGAGCAGTTCTTC
CSAGGGGVSGRALSYNEQFF
>TRBJ1-1|NA|TRBV7-8|NA
TGTGCCAGCAGCTTAGGGAACTTACAGGGACGCGGAGCTTTCTTT
CASSLGNLQGRGAFF
>TRBJ1-2|NA|TRBV29-1|NA
TGCAGCGTTCAAAGACAAGGCGGCTACACCTTC
CSVQRQGGYTF
>TRBJ2-7|NA|TRBV6-5|NA
TGTGCCAGCAGTTCCCCGCGGGCTACGGTGAACTACGAGCAGTACTTC
CASSSPRATVNYEQYF
>TRBJ1-5|NA|TRBV20-1|few
TGCAGTGCTATTAGGGACTATGCAGGGGACGGTCGGGAGCCCCAGCATTTT
CSAIRDYAGDGREPQHF
>TRBJ2-1|TRBD1|TRBV2|NA
TGTGCCAGCAAACGGGACAGGGCGGGGTCCTACAATGAGCAGTTCTTC
CASKRDRAGSYNEQFF
>TRBJ1-1|TRBD1|TRBV2|few
TGTGCCAGCAGCCGGGACAGGAACACTGAAGCTTTCTTT
CASSRDRNTEAFF
>TRBJ2-5|TRBD1|TRBV7-9|few
TGTGCCAGCAGCTTAGCCGGGACAGGGTTTGAGCAGTACTTC
CASSLAGTGFEQYF
>TRBJ1-2|NA|TRBV28|NA
TGTGCCAGCAGCGAACAGTCTGCTGGCTACACCTTC
CASSEQSAGYTF
>TRBJ2-1|TRBD2|TRBV20-1|once
TGCAGTGCTAGAAGGGGCGGGGGAAAGTACAATGAGCAGTTCTTC
CSARRGGGKYNEQFF
>TRBJ2-3|TRBD1|TRBV27|NA
TGTGCCAGCAGTTTCCGGCCAGGGGGAGCAGATACGCAGTATTTT
CASSFRPGGADTQYF
>TRBJ2-7|TRBD2|TRBV20-1|NA
TGCAGTGCTCAAAGCCATACCGGACTAGCGGCCTACGAGCAGTACTTC
CSAQSHTGLAAYEQYF
>TRBJ2-7|TRBD1|TRBV6-5|NA
TGTGCCAGCAGTTCCCCCCGCGACAGGGGTTCCTACGAGCAGTACTTC
CASSSPRDRGSYEQYF
>TRBJ2-1|TRBD2|TRBV12-3/TRBV12-4|NA
TGTGCCAGCAGTTTCCGACTAGCGGAGCCTGAGCAGTTCTTC
CASSFRLAEPEQFF
>TRBJ1-1|NA|TRBV29-1|NA
TGCAGCGCCTTGACAGGAGCGAACACTGAAGCTTTCTTT
CSALTGANTEAFF
>TRBJ2-3|TRBD2|TRBV7-3|NA
TGTGTCAGCAGCTTAAGGCTAGCGGGAGGCACAGATACGCAGTATTTT
CVSSLRLAGGTDTQYF
>TRBJ2-5|NA|TRBV27|NA
TGTGCCACCAGACAAGAGACCCAGTACTTC
CATRQETQYF
>TRBJ2-1|TRBD2|TRBV12-3/TRBV12-4|NA
TGTGCCAGCAGTTCCGCGGGTCCTAGCGGGAGGACTACAAGTGAGCAGTTCTTC
CASSSAGPSGRTTSEQFF
>TRBJ1-5|TRBD1|TRBV20-1|NA
TGCAGTGCTAGAGATTCCTGGACAGGGGGACCAAATCAGCCCCAGCATTTT
CSARDSWTGGPNQPQHF
>TRBJ2-1|NA|TRBV20-1|few
TGCAGTGCTGCCCAAACTAGCCCCCACAATGAGCAGTTCTTC
CSAAQTSPHNEQFF
>TRBJ2-3|NA|TRBV2|NA
TGTGCCAGCAGCACAACGGACGACTCAGATACGCAGTATTTT
CASSTTDDSDTQYF
>TRBJ2-1|NA|TRBV20-1|NA
TGCAGTGCTAGAAAATGGGGGACCCCCTACAATGAGCAGTTCTTC
CSARKWGTPYNEQFF
>TRBJ2-5|TRBD2|TRBV15|few
TGTGCCACCAGCAAAGCGGGAGGGAAAGAGACCCAGTACTTC
CATSKAGGKETQYF
>TRBJ2-7|NA|TRBV5-1|NA
TGCGCCAGCAGCCAAGTTGCAGCATCTCCGTCCCTGGACGAGCAGTACTTC
CASSQVAASPSLDEQYF